The clone carrying this T cell receptor beta chain was seen more than once but under ten times. Its antigen is unidentified. The data stem from a study of T cell repertoires in cytomegalovirus infection. On the study more broadly: Matching HLA type and CMV infection were both indicated by public TCR beta signatures. Findings of the study overall: Identification of carriers of CMV plus the relevant HLA was performed using cumulative public TCR beta family frequency. The response measured ex vivo was dominated by TCR beta clonotypes (HLA-C-restricted and CMV-specific).

The length of the CDR3 is 17 residues. The germline gives CDR1 SEHNR, CDR2 FQNEAQ (reference sequence). Trimming shortened V by 5 bases and J by 6 bases, and 20 bases separated the two germline ends. TCRdb itself ran the reads through MiXCR, one entry per CDR3 protein. The sample comprises fewer than 350,000 distinct CDR3 sequences, 9.5% of which are singletons, and about 3.9% rests with the top ten. The rearrangement links TRBV7-9 to TRBJ2-6; D is possibly TRBD1 (6 bases). The clonotype originates from a human donor in good health (CMV status not recorded). Some clones in this sample may be carry-over from other donors' samples. The sample taken for sequencing was PBMCs. CDR3 coding DNA: TGTGCCAGCAGCGCAGGCTCCAGGGGAGCAGCGGCCAACGTCCTGACTTTC. It codes for CASSAGSRGAAANVLTF.